The T cell receptor (beta chain) under discussion was sequenced for a study of human T cells and chemical hapten exposure. Trimming left V 1 base short and J 8 bases short, with 12 bases between. CDR3 size: 14 residues. CDR1 is MDHEN and CDR2 is SYDVKM in the germline V gene. This clonotype was detected once. Its cognate antigen is unknown. Broader study findings: Sensitization with DPC brought no change to TCRs above 1 in 1000 in frequency. The study found that PT1 expanded TCR counts correlated positively with patch test score. Large CDR3 similarity clusters arose significantly more often from expanded TCRs than from controls.

Authors' methods: Sample-level TCR yields exhibited a median of approximately 88,000, with a range of roughly 23,224 to 700,000. MiXCR, applied by TCRdb to the RACE reads, yields one record per CDR3 protein. The V and J calls come from TCRdb's annotation, not from the publication. The profile shows under 45,000 distinct CDR3 sequences, about a tenth of them singletons. Time point meaning: pre-sensitization, week 0. Treatment indicated: therapeutic diphenylcyclopropenone sensitization with weekly scalp DPC. Unfractionated whole blood was the source from which total RNA was extracted. This sample comprised whole blood, obtained in connection with sensitization to the hapten diphenylcyclopropenone (DPC). The chain couples TRBV28 to TRBJ2-4; no firm D call. This receptor was taken from a man aged 50 to 60 with alopecia areata. Some clones in this sample may be carry-over from other donors' samples. This chain's CDR3 is CASSLYGDLDIQYF. For the CDR3, the DNA is TGTGCCAGCAGTTTATATGGGGATTTAGACATTCAGTACTTC.